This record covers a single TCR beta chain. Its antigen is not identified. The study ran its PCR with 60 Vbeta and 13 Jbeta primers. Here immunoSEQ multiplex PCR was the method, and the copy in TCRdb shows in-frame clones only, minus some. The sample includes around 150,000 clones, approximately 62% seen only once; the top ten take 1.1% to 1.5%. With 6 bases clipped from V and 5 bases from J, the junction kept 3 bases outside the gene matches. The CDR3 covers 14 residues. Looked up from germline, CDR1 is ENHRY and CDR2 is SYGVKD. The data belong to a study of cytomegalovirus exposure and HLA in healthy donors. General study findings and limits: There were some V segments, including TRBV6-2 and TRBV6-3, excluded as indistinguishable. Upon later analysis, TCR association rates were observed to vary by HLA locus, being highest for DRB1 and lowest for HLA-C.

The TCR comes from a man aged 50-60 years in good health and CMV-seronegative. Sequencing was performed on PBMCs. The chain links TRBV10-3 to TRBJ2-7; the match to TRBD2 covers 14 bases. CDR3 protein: CAISPGLAGDEQYF. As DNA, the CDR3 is TGTGCCATCAGCCCGGGACTAGCGGGGGACGAGCAGTACTTC.